The 8 T cell receptor beta chains given below trace back to one sample, sequenced in a study of T cell responses to AZD1222 COVID-19 vaccine. Method: immunoSEQ multiplex PCR; TCRdb's copy keeps in-frame clones and lacks some. The sample contains over 100,000 clones, 86% of which appear only once. Here the sequenced sample was peripheral blood, taken on day 0 of AZD1222 vaccination. Every receptor here comes from an adult in good health.

The CDR3 region is CASSQDRLGQNTEAFF. Written as DNA, the CDR3 is TGCGCCAGCAGCCAAGATCGTCTGGGTCAGAACACTGAAGCTTTCTTT. The chain joins TRBV4-3 to TRBJ1-1; D remains unclear. The length of the CDR3 is 16 residues. Germline lookup yields CDR1 LGHNA and CDR2 YSLEER. Trimming took 0 bases from V and 1 from J, leaving 12 bases between them.

The chain employs TRBV5-1 and TRBJ1-1; D gene unclear. The length of the CDR3 is 14 residues. V shed 0 bases and J shed 0 bases, with 6 bases lying between them. CDR1 and CDR2 (germline): SGHRS, YFSETQ. The CDR3 nucleotides read TGCGCCAGCAGCTTGGAACATATGAACACTGAAGCTTTCTTT. This gives the protein CASSLEHMNTEAFF.

This chain connects TRBV15 to TRBJ2-7; D might be TRBD2 (6 bases). The germline V and J ends were trimmed by 5 bases and 3 bases, with 11 bases remaining between them. Germline CDR1 is LNHNV and CDR2 is YYDKDF (reference sequence). This CDR3 has 13 amino acids. The CDR3 nucleotides read TGTGCCACCAGCCTCGGGCGGGACTACGAGCAGTACTTC. Protein sequence: CATSLGRDYEQYF.

The CDR3 sequence is CASSTVRDRGLALGYTF. The CDR3 DNA is TGTGCCAGTAGTACTGTCCGGGACAGGGGGCTCGCTCTTGGCTACACCTTC. The chain has TRBV19 and TRBJ1-2; 12 nucleotides agree with TRBD1. The V segment lost 4 bases and the J segment 7 bases; nucleotides outside the gene matches: 13. The CDR3 runs 17 residues. Germline CDR1 is LNHDA and CDR2 is SQIVND (reference sequence). The whole variable domain, filled in from reference TRBV19 and TRBJ1-2, reads DGGITQSPKYLFRKEGQNVTLSCEQNLNHDAMYWYRQDPGQGLRLIYYSQIVNDFQKGDIAEGYSVSREKKESFPLTVTSAQKNPTAFYLCASSTVRDRGLALGYTFGSGTRLTVV.

This chain connects TRBV14 to TRBJ2-3; perhaps TRBD1 as D (5 bases). The germline V gene encodes CDR1 SGHDN and CDR2 FVKESK. V was clipped by 2 bases and J by 1 base, with 16 bases between them. This CDR3 is built from 17 residues. The CDR3 protein is CASSQRAGNYGTDTQYF. The CDR3 nucleotides are TGTGCCAGCAGCCAACGGGCAGGGAACTACGGCACAGATACGCAGTATTTT.

This chain connects TRBV7-8 to TRBJ1-4; 7 nucleotides align to TRBD1. The CDR3 is made up of 16 amino acids. After removal of 3 bases from V and 3 bases from J, the junction contained 7 bases not matched to a gene. CDR1 is SGHVS, CDR2 FQNEAQ, per germline. CDR3 amino acids: CASSFPSGGANEKLFF. The CDR3 nucleotides read TGTGCCAGCAGCTTCCCTTCAGGGGGGGCTAATGAAAAACTGTTTTTT.

As for this clone: Distinct nucleotide sequences in the sample also encode this CDR3. The chain carries TRBV3-1 (or the pseudogene TRBV3-2) and TRBJ2-3; TRBD1 or TRBD2 may be the D gene (6 bases each). Per germline, CDR1 LGHDT and CDR2 YNNKEL (reference sequence). This CDR3 has 14 amino acids. V dropped 3 bases and J dropped 1 base, with 8 bases sitting between them. The CDR3 sequence: CASSQRGGTDTQYF. In DNA, the CDR3 is TGTGCCAGCAGCCAGAGGGGGGGCACAGATACGCAGTATTTT.

The V call is TRBV7-9, the J call TRBJ1-4; D is uncertain. Germline assignment: CDR1 SEHNR and CDR2 FQNEAQ (reference sequence). V lost 5 bases, J lost 7 bases, and 17 bases lay in between. CDR3 size: 15 residues. In nucleotides, the CDR3 is TGTGCCAGCAGCCCCCCGGAGGGCCCTTCTGAAAAACTGTTTTTT. Translating gives CASSPPEGPSEKLFF. Full variable domain (remainder filled in from reference TRBV7-9 and TRBJ1-4): DTGVSQNPRHKITKRGQNVTFRCDPISEHNRLYWYRQTLGQGPEFLTYFQNEAQLEKSRLLSDRFSAERPKGSFSTLEIQRTEQGDSAMYLCASSPPEGPSEKLFFGSGTQLSVL.